This T cell receptor (beta chain) was identified in a study of blood T cell repertoires in COVID-19. Overall study context: T cells, B-cell-depleted T cells, or PBMCs provided the cDNA or gDNA that served as material.

V shed 4 bases and J 3 bases; nucleotides not matched to a gene: 9. The CDR3 has 16 residues. CDR1 is SEHNR, CDR2 FQNEAQ, per germline (reference sequence). Authors' data handling: The authors estimated nucleated cell counts from reference gene primer amplification. The data were produced by immunoSEQ multiplex PCR, yet TCRdb's version contains in-frame clones alone and is incomplete. D and trimming were read from the DNA, whereas the V and J calls and clone size are those reported in that table. The sample has about 160,000 clones; approximately 82% are singletons. This chain connects TRBV7-9 to TRBJ2-7, with 10 bases lining up with TRBD1. The sample comprised peripheral blood. The sequence derives from a woman of 80 years or more with acute or convalescent COVID-19. The CDR3 DNA reads as TGTGCCAGCAGCTCCCCCCCGACAGGGGGCGGCTACGAGCAGTACTTC. This encodes CASSSPPTGGGYEQYF.